One sample yielded the 12 T cell receptor beta chains listed below, sequenced in a study of beta chain features in type 1 diabetes. Study-wide results and caveats: Moderate yet significant TCRB CDR3 shortening was seen in Type 1 diabetes patients in all four CD4+ subsets.

Expressed TCRB transcripts were sequenced because the isolated RNA had all been reverse transcribed beforehand. Sequenced by immunoSEQ multiplex PCR; TCRdb stores in-frame clones only, minus some. The sample includes 680,000 or so clones, roughly 12% of them seen just once. These TCRs' antigens remain unknown. The sample comprised naive CD4+ T cells from blood. The receptors shown here come from a man in his late teens or twenties with type 1 diabetes.

This rearrangement joins TRBV19 to TRBJ2-3; no definite D call. The germline V and J ends were trimmed by 7 bases and 6 bases, with 14 bases remaining between them. The CDR3 consists of 13 residues. Germline CDR1 and CDR2: LNHDA and SQIVND (reference sequence). CDR3 region: CASISRFSDTQYF. DNA for the CDR3: TGTGCCAGTATCTCGCGGTTTTCGGATACGCAGTATTTT.

This clone occurred a few times. This chain uses TRBV2 with TRBJ1-1; 8 nucleotides line up with TRBD1. The CDR3 covers 14 residues. Germline trimming cut 5 bases from V and 1 base from J; bases unmatched to any gene: 3. Per germline, CDR1 SNHLY and CDR2 FYNNEI. The CDR3 sequence is CASSFDRGNTEAFF. The CDR3, as DNA: TGTGCCAGCAGTTTCGACAGGGGGAACACTGAAGCTTTCTTT.

This clone was counted between two and nine times. The rearrangement uses TRBV6-5 and TRBJ2-3, with a possible D match to TRBD2 (5 bases). Per germline, CDR1 MNHEY and CDR2 SVGAGI. This CDR3 region has 11 residues. V was trimmed by 8 bases and J by 6 bases, leaving 9 bases between them. This CDR3 reads CASGSGDTQYF. The DNA of the CDR3 is TGTGCCAGCGGTTCGGGGGATACGCAGTATTTT.

The chain employs TRBV10-1 and TRBJ2-3, with TRBD1 identical over 12 bases. V trimming: 3 bases; J trimming: 4 bases; junction bases outside the gene matches: 14. Per the germline V gene, CDR1 is WNHNN and CDR2 is SYGVQD (reference sequence). The CDR3 runs 19 residues. The CDR3 coding sequence is TGCGCCAGCAGTGAAGGGACAGGGGGCCCTCCGGGGGATCCAGATACGCAGTATTTT. This sequence encodes CASSEGTGGPPGDPDTQYF.

In this sample, this clone turned up a few times. The chain has TRBV9 and TRBJ1-2, with 7 positions matching TRBD1. The CDR3 runs 14 residues. Germline V gene data show CDR1 as SGDLS and CDR2 as YYNGEE. Trimming took 4 bases from V and 5 from J; bases not matched to a gene: 8. The CDR3: CASSPRDSSYGYTF. In DNA form, the CDR3 reads TGTGCCAGCAGCCCCCGGGACAGTTCTTATGGCTACACCTTC.

This clone has more than one count but fewer than ten. The chain couples TRBV28 to TRBJ1-6; D is ambiguous. Looked up from germline, CDR1 is MDHEN and CDR2 is SYDVKM. CDR3 size: 14 residues. The germline V and J ends were trimmed by 3 bases and 5 bases, with 8 bases remaining between them. The CDR3 nucleotides are TGTGCCAGCAGTTTCGAAGGCCATAATTCACCCCTCCACTTT. It is translated as CASSFEGHNSPLHF. Drawing the rest from reference TRBV28 and TRBJ1-6, the complete variable domain is DVKVTQSSRYLVKRTGEKVFLECVQDMDHENMFWYRQDPGLGLRLIYFSYDVKMKEKGDIPEGYSVSREKKERFSLILESASTNQTSMYLCASSFEGHNSPLHFGNGTRLTVT.

The chain has TRBV9 and TRBJ2-5; no definite D call. Per germline, CDR1 SGDLS and CDR2 YYNGEE. This CDR3 comprises 15 residues. Trimming stripped 0 bases from V and 2 bases from J, with 11 bases between. CDR3 DNA sequence: TGTGCCAGCAGCGTAGGGGCCTTAAGGCAAGAGACCCAGTACTTC. Encoded protein: CASSVGALRQETQYF. Full variable domain (missing parts from reference TRBV9 and TRBJ2-5): DSGVTQTPKHLITATGQRVTLRCSPRSGDLSVYWYQQSLDQGLQFLIQYYNGEERAKGNILERFSAQQFPDLHSELNLSSLELGDSALYFCASSVGALRQETQYFGPGTRLLVL.

The chain has TRBV4-1 and TRBJ2-3; tentative D call: TRBD1 (5 bases). CDR3 length: 16 residues. CDR1 and CDR2 from the germline V gene are MGHRA and YSYEKL. Trimming stripped 0 bases from V and 1 base from J, with 11 bases between. CDR3 in DNA: TGCGCCAGCAGCCAAGATGAAGGGGTCCGCACAGATACGCAGTATTTT. Translation: CASSQDEGVRTDTQYF.

The rearrangement links TRBV7-9 to TRBJ2-2; possibly TRBD2 for D (6 bases). V lost 4 bases and J 4 bases, leaving 22 bases between the germline ends. Germline V gene sequence: CDR1 SEHNR, CDR2 FQNEAQ (reference sequence). CDR3 length: 18 residues. This chain's CDR3 is CASSSSGSRDRVTGELFF. Here the CDR3 DNA reads TGTGCCAGCAGCTCCAGCGGGTCACGGGATCGGGTCACCGGGGAGCTGTTTTTT.

To note about this clone: It is unclear where the CDR3 begins or ends on the DNA, so no DNA is shown, and the CDR3 is as TCRdb lists it. This chain uses TRBV30 with TRBJ1-2. CDR1 and CDR2 (germline): GTSNPN, SVGIG (reference sequence). The CDR3 spans 15 residues, counting both ends. The CDR3 spells CAWSVVTFGGYGYTF.

This clone was seen more than once but under ten times. Other nucleotide sequences in the sample specify the same CDR3. The gene calls are TRBV5-1 and TRBJ1-5; no definite D call. The CDR3 is made up of 14 amino acids. Trimming pared 0 bases from V and 1 base from J, leaving 5 bases between. CDR1 is SGHRS and CDR2 is YFSETQ in the germline V gene. This chain's CDR3 is CASSLGGSNQPQHF. The DNA of the CDR3 is TGCGCCAGCAGCTTGGGTGGGAGCAATCAGCCCCAGCATTTT.

In its sample, this clone was seen a few times. The chain couples TRBV10-1 to TRBJ2-1; TRBD1 matches at 9 bases. V lost 1 base and J lost 6; bases outside the gene matches: 7. This CDR3 spans 16 amino acids. Germline CDR1 is WNHNN and CDR2 is SYGVQD (reference sequence). In nucleotides, the CDR3 is TGCGCCAGCAGTGAGTGGACGGGACAGGGATTCAATGAGCAGTTCTTC. It encodes CASSEWTGQGFNEQFF.